A single T cell receptor (beta chain) is shown here with its context. The data derive from a study of control samples from healthy donors and cancer patients. V lost 0 bases and J lost 1, with 14 bases in between. The CDR3 runs 17 residues. CDR1 and CDR2 from the germline V gene are SGHRS and YFSETQ. Sequencing used immunoSEQ multiplex PCR; TCRdb keeps in-frame clones, though not all of them. Among tens of thousands of clones listed, approximately 84% were seen once. The V gene is TRBV5-1, the J gene TRBJ1-5; tentative D call: TRBD1 (6 bases). This receptor was obtained from a man between 70 and 80 years old with lung cancer. Material for sequencing was PBMCs. The CDR3 loop reads CASSLGTGRGSNQPQHF. The DNA of the CDR3 is TGCGCCAGCAGCTTGGGAACAGGGAGGGGGAGCAATCAGCCCCAGCATTTT.